The 2 T cell receptor beta chains below were found in one sample sequenced in a study of metastatic and nonmetastatic thyroid tumors (dated by TCRdb to 2018 to 2020). Library method: PCR. The instrument given in TCRdb is Illumina HiSeq 4000. TCRdb reprocessed the public reads (quality trimming at Q25 with fastp, clone calling with MiXCR) and kept in-frame beta chains. The sample has about 69,000 clones on record, around 14% of them singletons. In total, the top ten clones hold 5% to 8% of the sample. No patient had received any treatment before thyroid surgery. Sequencing was carried out using blood. Receptors originate from a male donor with papillary thyroid cancer or a benign thyroid nodule (not recorded which). Some clones in this sample may be carry-over from other donors' samples.

CDR3 nucleotides: TGTGCCAGCAGCTTACTAGCGGGGGGGGTCACAGATACGCAGTATTTT. Its translation: CASSLLAGGVTDTQYF. The J gene is TRBJ2-3, the V gene TRBV5-4; 13 bases match TRBD2. With V trimmed by 2 bases and J by 2 bases, 2 bases remained unmatched. The germline V gene has CDR1 SGHNT and CDR2 YYREEE (reference sequence). This CDR3 has 16 residues.

This clone was recorded at least ten times. This sequence joins TRBV7-9 and TRBJ1-5; D is uncertain. CDR1 is SEHNR and CDR2 is FQNEAQ in the germline V gene (reference sequence). Trimming pared 4 bases from V and 5 bases from J, leaving 6 bases between. CDR3 length: 12 residues. CDR3 sequence (DNA): TGTGCCAGCAGCTCCGACGATCAGCCCCAGCATTTT. It encodes CASSSDDQPQHF. The complete variable domain, with remaining parts taken from reference TRBV7-9 and TRBJ1-5, reads DTGVSQNPRHKITKRGQNVTFRCDPISEHNRLYWYRQTLGQGPEFLTYFQNEAQLEKSRLLSDRFSAERPKGSFSTLEIQRTEQGDSAMYLCASSSDDQPQHFGDGTRLSIL.